This TCR beta chain was captured by sequencing in a study of human T cells and chemical hapten exposure. A single record per CDR3 protein comes from TCRdb applying MiXCR to the RACE reads. This sample has some 79,000 distinct CDR3 sequences, with about 10% found just once. Sample time point: patch test 2, 6 weeks after DPC sensitization. Specified treatment: therapeutic diphenylcyclopropenone sensitization with weekly scalp DPC. Unfractionated whole blood was the source of the extracted total RNA. The CDR3 sequence is 14 residues long. V trimming: 5 bases; J trimming: 8 bases; junction bases outside the gene matches: 3. Per the germline V gene, CDR1 is KGHSH and CDR2 is LQKENI.

The input for sequencing was whole blood, taken in connection with sensitization to the hapten diphenylcyclopropenone (DPC). This chain uses TRBV18 with TRBJ1-6, with 10 bases fitting TRBD1. The source is a woman aged 45 to 65 with alopecia areata. Some clones in this sample may be carry-over from other donors' samples. The CDR3, as DNA: TGTGCCAGCTCATCGGGGACAGGGGATTCACCCCTCCACTTT. Protein product: CASSSGTGDSPLHF.